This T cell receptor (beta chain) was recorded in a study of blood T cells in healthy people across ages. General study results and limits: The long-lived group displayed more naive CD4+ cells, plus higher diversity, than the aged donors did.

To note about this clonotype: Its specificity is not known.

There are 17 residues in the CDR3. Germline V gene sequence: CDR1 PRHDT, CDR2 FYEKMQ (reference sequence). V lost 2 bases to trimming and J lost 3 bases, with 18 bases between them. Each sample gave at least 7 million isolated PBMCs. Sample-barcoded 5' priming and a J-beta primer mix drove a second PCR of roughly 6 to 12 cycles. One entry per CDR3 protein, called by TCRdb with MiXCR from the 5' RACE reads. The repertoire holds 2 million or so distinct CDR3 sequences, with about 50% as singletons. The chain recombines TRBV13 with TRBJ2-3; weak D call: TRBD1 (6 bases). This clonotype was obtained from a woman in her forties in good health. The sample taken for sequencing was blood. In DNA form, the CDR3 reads TGTGCCAGCAGCTTATTACAGGGACGGGTTTCGACAGATACGCAGTATTTT. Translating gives CASSLLQGRVSTDTQYF.